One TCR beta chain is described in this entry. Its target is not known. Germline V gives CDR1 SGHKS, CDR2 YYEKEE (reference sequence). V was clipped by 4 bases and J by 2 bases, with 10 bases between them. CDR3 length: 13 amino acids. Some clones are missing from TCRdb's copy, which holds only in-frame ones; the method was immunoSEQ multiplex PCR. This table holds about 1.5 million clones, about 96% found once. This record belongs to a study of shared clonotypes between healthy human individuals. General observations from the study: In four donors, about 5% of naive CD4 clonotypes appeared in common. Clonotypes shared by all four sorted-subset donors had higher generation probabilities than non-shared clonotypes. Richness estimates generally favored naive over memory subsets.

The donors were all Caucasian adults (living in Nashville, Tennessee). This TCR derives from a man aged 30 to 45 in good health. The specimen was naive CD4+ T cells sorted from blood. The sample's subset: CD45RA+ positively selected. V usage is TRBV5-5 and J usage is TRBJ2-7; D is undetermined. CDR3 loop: CASSDVIPYEQYF. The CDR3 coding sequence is TGTGCCAGCAGCGATGTGATACCCTACGAGCAGTACTTC.